This T cell receptor (beta chain) derives from a study of memory CD4+ T cells and cytomegalovirus serostatus. Study results and caveats: About 40% of the roughly 160 known CMV-associated TCRbeta sequences appeared in CD4+ memory. Suggested: most of the CMV-linked TCR signature lies in CD4+ memory cells.

Single viable CD3+CD4+CD8-CD45RO+ cells were sorted as the memory CD4+ T cells. Donors' CMV status reflects serum IgG against pp150, pp28, p38, p52. V dropped 6 bases and J dropped 7 bases, with 9 bases sitting between them. The CDR3 runs 11 residues. CDR1 and CDR2 (germline): MDHEN, SYDVKM. Concerning this clone: Antigen specificity is unknown.

TCRdb's copy holds only in-frame clones and misses some; the assay was immunoSEQ multiplex PCR. The sample holds approximately 50,000 clones, 70% to 80% seen once. The receptor's source is an adult in good health and CMV-seropositive. The gene calls are TRBV28 and TRBJ2-5, with unresolved D. Material for sequencing was memory CD4+ T cells from blood. DNA for the CDR3: TGTGCCAGCAGCCGTTTGGGGACCCAGTACTTC. Amino acids: CASSRLGTQYF.